This TCR beta chain was recorded in a study of blood T cells in healthy people across ages. The second PCR ran about 6 to 12 cycles with a sample-barcoded 5' primer and J-beta primers. Each cDNA molecule received a tag from a template-switch adaptor that had 12 random nucleotides. Using its own MiXCR run on the 5' RACE reads, TCRdb lists one record per CDR3 protein. The data show some 1.5 million distinct CDR3 sequences, roughly 27% seen once. The CDR3 spans 15 residues. The V gene end was trimmed by 5 bases and the J gene end by 11 bases; junction bases not matched to a gene: 14. Germline assignment: CDR1 SGHTA and CDR2 FQGNSA.

This clonotype originated in a young woman in good health. Sample: blood. V usage is TRBV7-2 and J usage is TRBJ1-5, with TRBD1 identical over 8 bases. The CDR3 nucleotides read TGTGCCAGCAGCCTAGGGACAGGTACAGGTTCGACCCAGCATTTT. Amino acid sequence: CASSLGTGTGSTQHF. The full variable domain, rest sourced from reference TRBV7-2 and TRBJ1-5, is GAGVSQSPSNKVTEKGKDVELRCDPISGHTALYWYRQSLGQGLEFLIYFQGNSAPDKSGLPSDRFSAERTGGSVSTLTIQRTQQEDSAVYLCASSLGTGTGSTQHFGDGTRLSIL.